These 30 T cell receptor beta chains share one sample of origin, sequenced in a study of CDR3 diversity in severe acne. TCRdb used MiXCR to reprocess the PCR reads, holding one entry per CDR3 protein. The sample contains roughly 100,000 distinct CDR3 sequences, 45% to 60% of which appear only once. The sequenced sample consisted of blood. These receptors came from a male donor with acne.

This clonotype has only one observation. The chain combines TRBV25-1 with TRBJ1-4; the D gene is possibly TRBD1 (6 bases). The CDR3 extends over 16 amino acids. V was pared by 5 bases and J by 5 bases, with 18 bases between. In germline, CDR1 is MGHDK, CDR2 SYGVNS. CDR3 in DNA: TGTGCCAGCAGTTTATATACCCCTCAGGGGAATGAAAAACTGTTTTTT. Its translation is CASSLYTPQGNEKLFF.

This CDR3 reads CATSRDGDSNQPQHF. The DNA for the CDR3 is TGTGCCACCAGCAGAGACGGGGATAGCAATCAGCCCCAGCATTTT. The chain uses TRBV15 and TRBJ1-5, with no clear D. Per the germline V gene, CDR1 is LNHNV and CDR2 is YYDKDF (reference sequence). The CDR3 has 15 amino acids. Trimming pared 0 bases from V and 0 bases from J, leaving 6 bases between.

The V call is TRBV6-5, the J call TRBJ1-6; D possibly corresponds to TRBD1 (5 bases). Germline V gene data show CDR1 as MNHEY and CDR2 as SVGAGI. CDR3 size: 16 residues. Trimming stripped 0 bases from V and 8 bases from J, with 14 bases between. The CDR3, as DNA: TGTGCCAGCAGTTACTCAACAGGCCCACGGCATTCACCCCTCCACTTT. Its translation is CASSYSTGPRHSPLHF.

The chain uses TRBV6-1 and TRBJ1-1; no clear D gene. The CDR3 runs 13 residues. Germline V gene lookup returns CDR1 MNHNS and CDR2 SASEGT. V lost 0 bases and J 1 base, leaving 3 bases between the germline ends. The CDR3 loop is CASSEAENTEAFF. DNA for the CDR3: TGTGCCAGCAGTGAAGCAGAGAACACTGAAGCTTTCTTT.

V is TRBV7-6 and J is TRBJ2-7; 8 nucleotides align to TRBD2. Germline CDR1 SGHVS, CDR2 FNYEAQ. The CDR3 loop spans 15 amino acids. Losses at the gene ends were 5 bases for V and 9 bases for J; bases not matched to a gene: 15. CDR3 in DNA: TGTGCCAGCAGCCCACTGAAAGGGAGCGGGAGAATGCAGTACTTC. It encodes CASSPLKGSGRMQYF.

This clonotype appeared a single time. The chain links TRBV7-9 to TRBJ2-5; the D gene is possibly TRBD2 (6 bases). V was trimmed by 5 bases and J by 0 bases, leaving 13 bases between them. Germline values: CDR1 SEHNR, CDR2 FQNEAQ (reference sequence). The CDR3 is 15 residues long. The CDR3 here is CASSARDSNQETQYF. The CDR3 DNA is TGTGCCAGCAGCGCCCGGGACTCCAACCAAGAGACCCAGTACTTC.

CDR3 sequence: CASSSAGRAGETQYF. The CDR3 DNA reads as TGTGCCAGCAGCTCGGCCGGGAGGGCCGGAGAGACCCAGTACTTC. The V gene is TRBV5-6, the J gene TRBJ2-5, with 8 bases identical to TRBD2. Per the germline V gene, CDR1 is SGHDT and CDR2 is YYEEEE. The CDR3 runs 15 residues. The J segment lost 4 bases and the V segment lost 3 bases, leaving 8 bases of the junction unmatched.

This clonotype turned up a few times. The CDR3 DNA reads TGTGCCAGCAGCTTAGTAGTCTCGGGAGCGGGGAGGACTTATGGGGAGACCCAGTACTTC. Protein sequence: CASSLVVSGAGRTYGETQYF. V is TRBV11-2 and J is TRBJ2-5; 7 nucleotides line up with TRBD2. J was trimmed by 5 bases and V by 1 base; bases with no gene match: 22. The CDR3 contains 20 residues. Germline V gives CDR1 SGHAT, CDR2 FQNNGV.

This clonotype appeared a few times. This clone may be a read error of a much larger clone one base away. In DNA, the CDR3 is TGCAGCGTTAAAGGGACTAGCGGGACAGATACGCAGTATTTT. It codes for CSVKGTSGTDTQYF. The rearrangement joins TRBV29-1 to TRBJ2-3; 12 bases map to TRBD2. This CDR3 is 14 amino acids long. The ends lost 5 bases at V and 3 bases at J; junction bases unmatched: 3. CDR1 is SQVTM and CDR2 is ANQGSEA in the germline V gene.

The gene calls are TRBV6-5 and TRBJ1-5; D might be TRBD1 (5 bases). The V gene lost 2 bases and the J gene lost 5 bases, with 7 bases spanning the gap. From germline, CDR1 is MNHEY and CDR2 SVGAGI. This CDR3 region has 13 residues. CDR3 sequence reads: CASSYGADQPQHF. The CDR3 region has the DNA TGTGCCAGCAGTTACGGGGCTGATCAGCCCCAGCATTTT.

A note on this clonotype: A much larger clone lies a single base off, so this may be a read error. The missing conserved phenylalanine or tryptophan at the end of this CDR3 makes a read error likely. The chain links TRBV19 to TRBJ2-5; 12 bases are shared with TRBD2. The CDR3 is 14 residues long. Per the germline V gene, CDR1 is LNHDA and CDR2 is SQIVND (reference sequence). V shed 3 bases and J 5 bases; nucleotides not matched to a gene: 1. The CDR3 sequence is CASSMLAGGETQYL. The CDR3 DNA follows: TGTGCCAGTAGTATGCTAGCGGGAGGGGAGACCCAGTACCTC.

A few counts support this clonotype. The chain has TRBV29-1 and TRBJ2-7, with unresolved D. CDR1 SQVTM and CDR2 ANQGSEA come from the germline V gene. The CDR3 length is 13 residues. With 6 bases removed from V and 0 bases from J, the gap between germline ends came to 12 bases. The CDR3 DNA sequence: TGCAGCGTCGAGGAACCCAACTCCTACGAGCAGTACTTC. Its protein product is CSVEEPNSYEQYF.

This clonotype was counted at least ten times. The chain combines TRBV20-1 with TRBJ1-6; D might be TRBD1 (5 bases). Germline CDR1 is DFQATT and CDR2 is SNEGSKA (reference sequence). The V end lost 0 bases, the J end lost 9 bases, and 12 bases lay between the germline ends. CDR3 length: 14 amino acids. CDR3 DNA sequence: TGCAGTGCTAGAGACAGGGCCGATAGTTCACCCCTCCACTTT. The encoded protein is CSARDRADSSPLHF.

This clonotype was counted a few times. The chain has TRBV6-1 and TRBJ1-3; tentatively, D is TRBD1 (5 bases). This CDR3 has 15 amino acids. Germline CDR1 is MNHNS and CDR2 is SASEGT. Between the trimmed V and J ends, which lost 10 bases and 0 bases, there was a span of 16 bases. The CDR3 DNA is TGTGCCACCGGGGCCAGGATCGACTCTGGAAACACCATATATTTT. Its protein product is CATGARIDSGNTIYF.

The chain has TRBV9 and TRBJ1-6; D is unresolved. The V gene lost 1 base and the J gene lost 10 bases, with 12 bases spanning the gap. The CDR3 has 14 amino acids. From germline, CDR1 is SGDLS and CDR2 YYNGEE. In nucleotides, the CDR3 is TGTGCCAGCAGCGTACTCCGGGAGGCCTCACCCCTCCACTTT. Translation: CASSVLREASPLHF.

This chain joins TRBV10-3 and TRBJ1-5; D gene uncertain. Germline V gene data show CDR1 as ENHRY and CDR2 as SYGVKD. This CDR3 has 14 amino acids. Trimming left V 3 bases short and J 14 bases short, with 20 bases between. Here the CDR3 reads CAISDVGSDQLEHF. The CDR3 DNA reads TGTGCCATCAGTGATGTAGGGTCCGATCAACTAGAGCATTTT.

Turning to this clonotype: One junction end does not reproduce the germline sequence, and a read error may be involved. The chain has TRBV7-9 and TRBJ2-7; perhaps D is TRBD1 or TRBD2 (5 bases each). CDR3 size: 12 residues. Germline CDR1 and CDR2: SEHNR and FQNEAQ (reference sequence). The CDR3 reads CASSLARDEQYF. CDR3 nucleotides: TGTGCCAGCAGCCTAGCCAGGGACGAGCAGTACTTC.

A remark on this clonotype: A much bigger clone sits one base away, suggesting this may be a read error. V is TRBV19 and J is TRBJ1-2; tentatively, D is TRBD1 (6 bases). This CDR3 comprises 14 residues. Trimming stripped 5 bases from V and 6 bases from J, with 16 bases between. Germline loops: CDR1 LNHDA, CDR2 SQIVND (reference sequence). CDR3 sequence reads: CASSPRGGPHGYTF. The DNA for the CDR3 is TGTGCCAGTAGTCCCAGGGGAGGCCCCCATGGCTACACCTTC. Filled out from reference TRBV19 and TRBJ1-2, the complete variable domain reads DGGITQSPKYLFRKEGQNVTLSCEQNLNHDAMYWYRQDPGQGLRLIYYSQIVNDFQKGDIAEGYSVSREKKESFPLTVTSAQKNPTAFYLCASSPRGGPHGYTFGSGTRLTVV.

This clonotype was counted between two and nine times. The rearrangement uses TRBV9 and TRBJ2-2; tentative D call: TRBD1 (5 bases). This CDR3 has 13 residues. Germline V gene sequence: CDR1 SGDLS, CDR2 YYNGEE. V dropped 2 bases and J dropped 5 bases, with 7 bases sitting between them. The CDR3 loop reads CASSVAGTGELFF. For the CDR3, the DNA is TGTGCCAGCAGCGTTGCAGGGACCGGGGAGCTGTTTTTT.

The chain couples TRBV12-5 to TRBJ2-5; 7 nucleotides match TRBD1. The CDR3 has 12 amino acids. V dropped 6 bases and J dropped 2; count of bases not matched to a gene: 0. Germline V lookup: CDR1 LGHNT, CDR2 FRNRAP. CDR3 protein: CASGTGQETQYF. CDR3 nucleotides: TGTGCTAGTGGGACAGGGCAAGAGACCCAGTACTTC.

Note on this clonotype: At one end, the junction sequence differs from germline, possibly due to a read error. This chain uses TRBV10-3 with TRBJ2-7, with D uncertain. Germline V lookup: CDR1 ENHRY, CDR2 SYGVKD. The CDR3 sequence is 15 residues long. CDR3 sequence (DNA): TGTGCCAGCAGTAACGGCGCCACCCATCCCTACGAGCAGTACTTC. Translated, it gives CASSNGATHPYEQYF.

This clonotype was counted many times. The chain employs TRBV20-1 and TRBJ1-1; the D is unclear. The CDR3 is made up of 12 amino acids. V lost 7 bases and J 4 bases, leaving 13 bases between the germline ends. Looked up from germline, CDR1 is DFQATT and CDR2 is SNEGSKA (reference sequence). CDR3 DNA: TGCAGTGTGCGGGAGGGCGGCACTGAAGCTTTCTTT. Its protein is CSVREGGTEAFF.

Ten or more counts support this clonotype. The chain combines TRBV7-2 with TRBJ2-7; TRBD2 matches 8 bases. Trimming took 6 bases from V and 0 from J; bases not matched to a gene: 7. The CDR3 contains 15 residues. From germline, CDR1 is SGHTA and CDR2 FQGNSA. The CDR3 here is CASSIGGALSYEQYF. Written as DNA, the CDR3 is TGTGCCAGCAGTATCGGGGGGGCCCTCTCCTACGAGCAGTACTTC.

This chain connects TRBV7-2 to TRBJ2-7, with 7 bases fitting TRBD2. The ends lost 5 bases at V and 4 bases at J; junction bases unmatched: 8. Germline CDR1 SGHTA, CDR2 FQGNSA. This CDR3 spans 14 amino acids. Here the CDR3 reads CASSIARGTYEQYF. CDR3 DNA: TGTGCCAGCAGCATCGCGCGGGGGACTTACGAGCAGTACTTC.

To note about this clonotype: A read error may explain this, as a much larger clone is one base away. V usage is TRBV29-1 and J usage is TRBJ2-2; TRBD2 aligns across 15 bases. The CDR3 has 16 residues. Germline V gene lookup returns CDR1 SQVTM and CDR2 ANQGSEA. The CDR3 DNA sequence: TGCAGCGCTAGGGGACTAGCGGGAGGAAACACCGGGAAGCTGTTTTTT. This gives the protein CSARGLAGGNTGKLFF.

In its sample, this clonotype was seen a few times. The chain recombines TRBV20-1 with TRBJ2-7, with D tentatively TRBD2 (5 bases). CDR3 length: 15 amino acids. V gave up 3 bases and J gave up 2 bases, with 17 bases separating them. The germline V gene has CDR1 DFQATT and CDR2 SNEGSKA (reference sequence). As DNA, the CDR3 is TGCAGTGCTAGGTCAGCAGCGGAGGTAGCCTACGAGCAGTACTTC. Residues: CSARSAAEVAYEQYF.

The sample holds many counts of this clonotype. The V and J genes are TRBV20-1 and TRBJ2-7, with 11 positions matching TRBD2. The CDR3 extends over 16 amino acids. V shed 7 bases, J shed 0 bases, and the junction held 11 bases outside the gene matches. Per germline, CDR1 DFQATT and CDR2 SNEGSKA (reference sequence). The CDR3 bases are TGCAGTGTTCGTTCCTTGCTAGCGGGAGGCTCCTACGAGCAGTACGTC. It encodes CSVRSLLAGGSYEQYV.

This clonotype came up many times. The chain recombines TRBV27 with TRBJ2-1; D is undetermined. V was trimmed by 2 bases and J by 0 bases, leaving 2 bases between them. Looked up from germline, CDR1 is MNHEY and CDR2 is SMNVEV (reference sequence). The CDR3 spans 13 residues. The CDR3 nucleotides read TGTGCCAGCAGTTTAAACTCCTACAATGAGCAGTTCTTC. Protein product: CASSLNSYNEQFF.

This clonotype was detected many times. The gene calls are TRBV6-1 and TRBJ2-1; D is unclear. The CDR3 extends over 13 amino acids. Germline CDR1 is MNHNS and CDR2 is SASEGT. Deletions cut 1 base from V and 8 bases from J, with 9 bases between. The CDR3 DNA is TGTGCCAGCAGTGAAGGTGGTGGCGATGAGCAGTTCTTC. It is translated as CASSEGGGDEQFF.

This chain uses TRBV9 with TRBJ2-7; 9 bases map to TRBD1. Germline CDR1 SGDLS, CDR2 YYNGEE. The junction had 8 bases not matched to a gene; V was cut back by 4 bases and J by 6 bases. The CDR3 is 14 amino acids. CDR3 sequence reads: CASSLGQGSSEQYF. In DNA, the CDR3 is TGTGCCAGCAGCTTAGGACAGGGGTCGAGCGAGCAGTACTTC.